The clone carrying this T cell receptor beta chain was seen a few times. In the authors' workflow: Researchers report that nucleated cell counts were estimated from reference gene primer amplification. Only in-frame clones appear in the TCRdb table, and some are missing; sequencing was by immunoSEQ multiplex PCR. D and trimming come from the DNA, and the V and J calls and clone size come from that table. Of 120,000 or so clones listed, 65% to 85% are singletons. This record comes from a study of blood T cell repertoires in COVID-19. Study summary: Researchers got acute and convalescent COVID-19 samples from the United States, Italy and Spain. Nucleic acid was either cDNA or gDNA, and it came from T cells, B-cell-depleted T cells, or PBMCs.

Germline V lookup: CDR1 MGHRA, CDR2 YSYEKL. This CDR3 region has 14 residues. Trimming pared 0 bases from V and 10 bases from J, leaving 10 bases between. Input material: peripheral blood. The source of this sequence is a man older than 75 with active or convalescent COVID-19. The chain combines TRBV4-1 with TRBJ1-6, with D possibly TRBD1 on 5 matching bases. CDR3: CASSQDQGRSPLHF. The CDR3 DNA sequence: TGCGCCAGCAGCCAAGATCAGGGTCGGTCACCCCTCCACTTT.